The 19 T cell receptor beta chains listed next were all sequenced from one sample in a study of Graves' ophthalmopathy and Graves' hyperthyroidism (dated by TCRdb to the late 2010s). Sequencing instrument: Illumina HiSeq 2000. TCR beta CDR3 regions were amplified from RNA transcripts for repertoire sequencing. HTBI primers and the Qiagen OneStep RT-PCR kit were used in a first-round RT-PCR, which was followed by a second-round multiplex PCR, size selection and purification. TCRdb's own reprocessing of the public reads used fastp at Q25 and MiXCR and kept productive beta chains. Each entry is one CDR3 protein sequence, shown with its most common DNA and genes. This sample holds about 390,000 distinct CDR3 sequences; roughly 17% were observed only once. Jointly, the top ten make up roughly 2.3% of the sample. Sequencing was done on a sample of peripheral blood. The receptors originated from an adult woman with stable Graves' hyperthyroidism.

This clonotype occurred many times. The V gene is TRBV5-1, the J gene TRBJ2-7; 7 bases line up with TRBD1. The length of the CDR3 is 16 residues. With V trimmed by 0 bases and J by 2 bases, 8 bases remained unmatched. Germline-derived CDR1 and CDR2 are SGHRS and YFSETQ. CDR3 sequence: CASSLARRDSTYEQYF. The DNA for the CDR3 is TGCGCCAGCAGCTTGGCACGTCGGGACAGTACCTACGAGCAGTACTTC.

This clonotype was found many times. The junction does not match germline at one end; this may be a read error. This chain uses TRBV28 with TRBJ2-2, with 7 bases fitting TRBD1. CDR1 is MDHEN and CDR2 is SYDVKM in the germline V gene. The CDR3 has 18 amino acids. The CDR3 sequence: CASSRDRVGFRDTGELFF. CDR3 nucleotides: TGTGCCAGCAGCCGAGACAGGGTAGGGTTCAGGGACACCGGGGAGCTATTTTTT. The whole variable domain, filled in from reference TRBV28 and TRBJ2-2, reads DVKVTQSSRYLVKRTGEKVFLECVQDMDHENMFWYRQDPGLGLRLIYFSYDVKMKEKGDIPEGYSVSREKKERFSLILESASTNQTSMYLCASSRDRVGFRDTGELFFGEGSRLTVL.

Remarks on this clonotype: The junction differs from germline at one of its ends, possibly a read error. The chain employs TRBV6-1 and TRBJ2-7, with D tentatively TRBD2 (6 bases). The V gene's germline CDR1 is MNHNS and CDR2 SASEGT. This CDR3 has 15 residues. The chain's CDR3 is CASSSPGLASYDQYF. In nucleotides, the CDR3 is TGTGCCAGCAGCTCTCCGGGACTGGCCTCCTACGATCAGTACTTC.

This clonotype was found a few times. The chain combines TRBV4-3 with TRBJ2-7; D call uncertain. The V gene lost 3 bases and the J gene lost 6 bases, with 21 bases spanning the gap. The CDR3 is 16 amino acids. In germline, CDR1 is LGHNA, CDR2 YSLEER. CDR3 sequence reads: CASSQDEDGLGGEQYF. In nucleotides, the CDR3 is TGCGCCAGCAGCCAGGACGAGGACGGTCTGGGTGGCGAGCAGTACTTC.

This clonotype was counted at least ten times. The chain joins TRBV5-5 to TRBJ2-2; the D gene is possibly TRBD1 (6 bases). The CDR3 has 15 residues. With 1 base removed from V and 4 bases from J, the gap between germline ends came to 11 bases. Per the germline V gene, CDR1 is SGHKS and CDR2 is YYEKEE (reference sequence). The CDR3 sequence: CASSLTRQATGELFF. The CDR3, as DNA: TGTGCCAGCAGCTTGACTCGACAGGCCACCGGGGAGCTGTTTTTT.

This clonotype showed up many times. The chain combines TRBV20-1 with TRBJ2-7, with TRBD2 identical over 11 bases. The CDR3 has 14 amino acids. Per the germline V gene, CDR1 is DFQATT and CDR2 is SNEGSKA (reference sequence). With 5 bases clipped from V and 6 bases from J, the junction kept 9 bases outside the gene matches. CDR3 in DNA: TGCAGTGCTCAACTAGCGGGAGCAGAGCCCGAGCAGTACTTC. Protein sequence: CSAQLAGAEPEQYF.

Comment on this clonotype: Germline is not matched at one junction end, which may reflect a read error. The chain employs TRBV6-1 and TRBJ2-2, with 7 positions matching TRBD1. Germline V gene sequence: CDR1 MNHNS, CDR2 SASEGT. This CDR3 is built from 16 residues. CDR3 loop: CASSPQAGGRSGELVF. The CDR3 DNA sequence: TGTGCCAGCAGTCCCCAGGCAGGGGGACGGTCCGGGGAGCTGGTTTTT.

Remarks on this clonotype: A much larger clone differs by one base, so this may be a read error. The V and J genes are TRBV10-2 and TRBJ1-1, with no clear D. This CDR3 comprises 13 residues. Germline V gene lookup returns CDR1 WSHSY and CDR2 SAAADI. CDR3 in amino acids: CATRDGLNTEACF. The CDR3 nucleotides read TGCGCCACCCGGGATGGACTGAACACTGAAGCTTGCTTT.

The chain is built from TRBV12-3 or TRBV12-4 and TRBJ2-3; D ambiguous. Trimming pared 7 bases from V and 0 bases from J, leaving 17 bases between. CDR3 length equals 16 residues. CDR3 loop: CASNHPAGRSTDTQYF. The DNA of the CDR3 is TGTGCCAGCAACCACCCCGCAGGACGTAGCACAGATACGCAGTATTTT.

This clonotype was found many times. The chain recombines TRBV7-9 with TRBJ2-2; D might be TRBD1 or TRBD2, each matching 5 bases. Trimming cost V 6 bases and J 1 base, with 12 bases left between them. The CDR3 runs to 15 residues. Looked up from germline, CDR1 is SEHNR and CDR2 is FQNEAQ (reference sequence). The CDR3: CASSPPGGNTGELFF. The CDR3 DNA follows: TGTGCCAGCAGTCCTCCTGGGGGGAACACCGGGGAGCTGTTTTTT.

Of note for this clonotype: The junction differs from germline at one of its ends, possibly a read error. The chain has TRBV28 and TRBJ2-2; D possibly corresponds to TRBD2 (5 bases). Germline V lookup: CDR1 MDHEN, CDR2 SYDVKM. The CDR3 has 13 amino acids. Here the CDR3 DNA reads TGTGCCAGCAGTTCTCAATTCACCGGGGAGCCGTTTTTT. This sequence encodes CASSSQFTGEPFF.

This clonotype was detected ten times or more. The gene calls are TRBV6-6 and TRBJ1-1; no firm D call. Trimming stripped 0 bases from V and 5 bases from J, with 13 bases between. The CDR3 loop spans 15 amino acids. Germline lookup yields CDR1 MNHNY and CDR2 SVGAGI (reference sequence). CDR3 amino acids: CASSYSAVAWTEAFF. In DNA, the CDR3 is TGTGCCAGCAGTTACTCTGCGGTCGCTTGGACTGAAGCTTTCTTT.

This chain joins TRBV18 and TRBJ1-6, with D possibly TRBD1 on 6 matching bases. V shed 5 bases and J shed 5 bases, with 16 bases lying between them. The CDR3 length is 16 residues. Germline CDR1 reads KGHSH; CDR2 reads LQKENI. This CDR3 is CASSSYGGRNNSPLHF. In nucleotides, the CDR3 is TGTGCCAGCTCATCGTATGGGGGGCGCAATAATTCACCCCTCCACTTT.

This clonotype was counted a few times. The rearrangement joins TRBV25-1 to TRBJ2-4, with D possibly matching TRBD2 (6 bases). The CDR3 is made up of 14 amino acids. V was clipped by 8 bases and J by 1 base, with 12 bases between them. Germline V gene lookup returns CDR1 MGHDK and CDR2 SYGVNS. CDR3 region: CASVSGGAKNIQYF. For the CDR3, the DNA is TGTGCCAGCGTTAGCGGCGGGGCCAAAAACATTCAGTACTTC. Full variable domain (remainder filled in from reference TRBV25-1 and TRBJ2-4): EADIYQTPRYLVIGTGKKITLECSQTMGHDKMYWYQQDPGMELHLIHYSYGVNSTEKGDLSSESTVSRIRTEHFPLTLESARPSHTSQYLCASVSGGAKNIQYFGAGTRLSVL.

As to this clonotype: A read error may produce the germline difference seen at one junction end. This sequence joins TRBV7-7 and TRBJ2-5; D possibly corresponds to TRBD1 (6 bases). Germline CDR1 and CDR2: SSHAT and FNYEAQ (reference sequence). CDR3 size: 15 residues. This CDR3 is CASSFGQTQRETQYF. CDR3 bases: TGTGCTAGCAGCTTTGGACAGACTCAGAGGGAGACCCAGTACTTC.

There are many counts of this clonotype. The chain employs TRBV19 and TRBJ2-7; no firm D call. V lost 4 bases to trimming and J lost 7 bases, with 11 bases between them. There are 12 residues in the CDR3. Germline CDR1 and CDR2: LNHDA and SQIVND (reference sequence). CDR3 sequence: CASSNPPREQYF. The CDR3 bases are TGTGCCAGTAGTAACCCACCTCGGGAGCAGTACTTC.

The chain combines TRBV6-5 with TRBJ1-6; possibly TRBD1 for D (6 bases). V was cut by 0 bases and J by 8 bases, with 11 bases left in between. CDR1 and CDR2 from the germline V gene are MNHEY and SVGAGI. The CDR3 consists of 15 residues. In nucleotides, the CDR3 is TGTGCCAGCAGTTACTCGACCGGGGGCCATTCACCCCTCCACTTT. Its protein product is CASSYSTGGHSPLHF.

CDR3 amino acids: CASSNYGRGQGETQYF. The DNA of the CDR3 is TGTGCCAGCAGCAACTATGGCAGGGGGCAAGGGGAGACCCAGTACTTC. The gene calls are TRBV14 and TRBJ2-5, with 8 bases that match TRBD1. The CDR3 is 16 residues long. Germline V gives CDR1 SGHDN, CDR2 FVKESK. With 5 bases clipped from V and 5 bases from J, the junction kept 13 bases outside the gene matches.

This clonotype was recorded at least ten times. Possible read error: a much larger clone is one base away. The gene calls are TRBV6-5 and TRBJ1-1, with D perhaps matching TRBD1 (5 bases). Germline CDR1 and CDR2: MNHEY and SVGAGI. The CDR3 has 16 amino acids. The ends were cut back, 2 bases at V and 1 base at J, with 14 bases in the middle. In DNA, the CDR3 is TGTGCCAGCAGTTACACCCAGAAGGGACCGAACACTGAAGCTTTCTTT. This gives the protein CASSYTQKGPNTEAFF.